These 21 T cell receptor beta chains originate from one sample sequenced in a study of blood T cells in healthy people across ages. Then a second PCR, running about 6 to 11 cycles, was carried out with a sample-barcoded 5' primer and a J-beta primer mix. One entry per CDR3 protein results from TCRdb running MiXCR on the 5' RACE reads. Seen here are fewer than 900,000 distinct CDR3 sequences, around 36% observed once, and the top ten hold roughly 13%. Sequenced material: blood. Source of these receptors: a man aged 18 to 30 in good health.

A few counts support this clonotype. This chain connects TRBV6-1 to TRBJ2-2, with 14 bases identical to TRBD2. The germline gives CDR1 MNHNS, CDR2 SASEGT. CDR3 length equals 18 residues. V trimming: 6 bases; J trimming: 4 bases; junction bases outside the gene matches: 10. In nucleotides, the CDR3 is TGTGCCAGCAGCCTCGGACTAGCGGGGGGCCAAAGCACCGGGGAGCTGTTTTTT. It yields the protein CASSLGLAGGQSTGELFF.

The sample holds many counts of this clonotype. The V gene is TRBV12-3 or TRBV12-4, the J gene TRBJ2-1; D gene unclear. This CDR3 spans 15 amino acids. Trimming pared 6 bases from V and 0 bases from J, leaving 12 bases between. The CDR3 is CASSPLRSSYNEQFF. DNA of the CDR3: TGTGCCAGCAGCCCCCTCAGGAGCTCCTACAATGAGCAGTTCTTC.

In this sample, this clonotype turned up a few times. The rearrangement uses TRBV6-5 and TRBJ2-7, with D maybe TRBD2 (6 bases). V was cut by 6 bases and J by 0 bases, with 15 bases left in between. This CDR3 spans 15 amino acids. Germline assignment: CDR1 MNHEY and CDR2 SVGAGI. The CDR3 sequence: CASRLGTELSYEQYF. DNA for the CDR3: TGTGCCAGCAGACTCGGGACTGAACTCTCCTACGAGCAGTACTTC.

V gene TRBV5-5 combines with J gene TRBJ1-6; D uncertain. This CDR3 has 16 amino acids. Germline CDR1 is SGHKS and CDR2 is YYEKEE (reference sequence). Trimming pared 0 bases from V and 10 bases from J, leaving 17 bases between. CDR3: CASSLAGSVKGSPLHF. CDR3 nucleotides: TGTGCCAGCAGCTTGGCCGGTAGCGTCAAGGGATCACCCCTCCACTTT.

The table lists this clonotype with many counts. One junction end disagrees with the germline gene, perhaps due to a read error. CDR3 sequence: CASSPQGYGYTF. CDR3 sequence (DNA): TGCGCCAGCAGCCCCCAGGGATATGGCTACACCTTC. This sequence joins TRBV27 and TRBJ1-2, with D possibly being TRBD1 (5 bases). CDR3 length: 12 amino acids. In germline, CDR1 is MNHEY, CDR2 SMNVEV (reference sequence).

This clonotype was seen at least ten times. The chain combines TRBV9 with TRBJ2-5; D is undetermined. There are 12 residues in the CDR3. Deletions cut 3 bases from V and 4 bases from J, with 7 bases between. Germline V lookup: CDR1 SGDLS, CDR2 YYNGEE. The CDR3 DNA reads TGTGCCAGCAGCGCCTCCTTAGAGACCCAGTACTTC. This gives the protein CASSASLETQYF.

The chain's CDR3 is CASKGANTGELFF. As DNA, the CDR3 is TGTGCCAGCAAGGGAGCGAACACCGGGGAGCTGTTTTTT. This chain joins TRBV7-9 and TRBJ2-2, with a tentative D call TRBD2 (5 bases). Germline V lookup: CDR1 SEHNR, CDR2 FQNEAQ (reference sequence). Trimming took off 7 bases at V and 0 bases at J, with 6 bases between the two ends. This CDR3 is built from 13 residues.

As concerns this clonotype: This may arise from a read error, as a much more abundant clone is one base away. The V and J genes are TRBV5-1 and TRBJ2-7; D possibly uses TRBD1 or TRBD2 (5 bases each). The CDR3 has 11 residues. V was clipped by 3 bases and J by 5 bases, with 6 bases between them. CDR1 SGHRS and CDR2 YFSETQ come from the germline V gene. Here the CDR3 DNA reads TGCGCCAGCAGCTGGGACCACGAGCAGTACTTC. Its translation is CASSWDHEQYF.

The chain carries TRBV9 and TRBJ2-1; no reliable D call. The V end was cut by 4 bases, the J end by 7 bases, with 12 bases between. Looked up from germline, CDR1 is SGDLS and CDR2 is YYNGEE. The CDR3 covers 13 residues. The CDR3 loop reads CASSPSTSNEQFF. CDR3 coding DNA: TGTGCCAGCAGCCCCAGCACTTCGAATGAGCAGTTCTTC.

This clonotype was counted a few times. V and J are TRBV3-1 and TRBJ2-3; 12 bases align to TRBD2. Germline V lookup: CDR1 LGHDT, CDR2 YNNKEL (reference sequence). The V and J ends lost 3 bases and 6 bases, in that order; junction bases with no gene match: 4. The CDR3 totals 15 residues. Written as DNA, the CDR3 is TGTGCCAGCAGCCATCTAGCGGGGGGGACGGATACGCAGTATTTT. It is translated as CASSHLAGGTDTQYF.

This clonotype was observed a single time. The chain couples TRBV7-9 to TRBJ2-3, with a weak D call TRBD2 (6 bases). V gave up 2 bases and J gave up 2 bases, with 11 bases separating them. CDR1 and CDR2 from the germline V gene are SEHNR and FQNEAQ (reference sequence). This CDR3 comprises 15 residues. CDR3 protein: CASSLMAGTTDTQYF. The CDR3, as DNA: TGTGCCAGCAGCTTAATGGCGGGGACCACAGATACGCAGTATTTT.

The chain is built from TRBV12-3 or TRBV12-4 and TRBJ2-1, with TRBD2 matching over 7 bases. The J call may be faulty, since TRBJ2-7 better matches the DNA end. The CDR3 is 16 residues long. The CDR3 loop is CASSRAGGNSYNEQYF. CDR3 DNA sequence: TGTGCCAGCAGTAGAGCCGGGGGGAACTCCTACAATGAGCAGTACTTC.

The gene calls are TRBV5-1 and TRBJ1-2; TRBD1 agrees at 8 bases. The CDR3 sequence is 18 residues long. Looked up from germline, CDR1 is SGHRS and CDR2 is YFSETQ. Germline trimming cut 0 bases from V and 4 bases from J; bases unmatched to any gene: 14. The DNA for the CDR3 is TGCGCCAGCAGCTTGGAATTGGCTGCAGGGGGCCTCGGCTATGGCTACACCTTC. This encodes CASSLELAAGGLGYGYTF. Filled out from reference TRBV5-1 and TRBJ1-2, the complete variable domain reads KAGVTQTPRYLIKTRGQQVTLSCSPISGHRSVSWYQQTPGQGLQFLFEYFSETQRNKGNFPGRFSGRQFSNSRSEMNVSTLELGDSALYLCASSLELAAGGLGYGYTFGSGTRLTVV.

Concerning this clonotype itself: This clone may be a read error of a much larger clone one base away. The chain is built from TRBV4-2 and TRBJ2-1; 7 bases line up with TRBD2. This CDR3 has 15 residues. CDR1 and CDR2 (germline): LGHNA, YNFKEQ. CDR3 protein: CASNQGLGRYNEQFF. CDR3 nucleotides: TGTGCCAGCAACCAAGGACTAGGGAGGTACAATGAGCAGTTCTTC.

Of note for this clonotype: A much bigger clone sits one base away, suggesting this may be a read error. V gene TRBV15 combines with J gene TRBJ2-3, with D maybe TRBD2 (6 bases). CDR3 size: 15 residues. Germline values: CDR1 LNHNV, CDR2 YYDKDF (reference sequence). The CDR3 protein is CATSPRLDGTDAQYF. In DNA, the CDR3 is TGTGCCACCAGCCCCCGACTAGACGGCACAGATGCGCAGTATTTT.

This clonotype was detected only a few times. V and J are TRBV20-1 and TRBJ2-1, with a tentative D call TRBD1 (6 bases). V lost 3 bases and J 4 bases, leaving 10 bases between the germline ends. This CDR3 spans 13 amino acids. Germline CDR1 DFQATT, CDR2 SNEGSKA (reference sequence). The CDR3 protein is CSARPTGYNEQFF. The CDR3 DNA is TGCAGTGCTAGGCCAACAGGGTACAATGAGCAGTTCTTC.

The CDR3 DNA is TGTGCCAGCGGCCCCGGGGGGTTCACCGATACGCAGTATTTT. Translation gives CASGPGGFTDTQYF. The gene calls are TRBV5-4 and TRBJ2-3, with 7 bases identical to TRBD2. CDR1 is SGHNT, CDR2 YYREEE, per germline (reference sequence). The CDR3 consists of 14 residues. Unmatched junction bases numbered 11, after V lost 7 bases and J lost 6 bases. The complete variable domain, with remaining parts taken from reference TRBV5-4 and TRBJ2-3, reads ETGVTQSPTHLIKTRGQQVTLRCSSQSGHNTVSWYQQALGQGPQFIFQYYREEENGRGNFPPRFSGLQFPNYSSELNVNALELDDSALYLCASGPGGFTDTQYFGPGTRLTVL.

This clonotype was detected a few times. V is TRBV6-5 and J is TRBJ2-2; no clear D gene. The CDR3 loop spans 13 amino acids. Trimming cost V 2 bases and J 6 bases, with 7 bases left between them. The V gene's germline CDR1 is MNHEY and CDR2 SVGAGI. The CDR3 loop is CASSYIGPGELFF. The CDR3 bases are TGTGCCAGCAGTTACATAGGGCCCGGGGAGCTGTTTTTT.

With respect to this clonotype: One junction end does not reproduce the germline sequence, and a read error may be involved. The chain links TRBV5-5 to TRBJ1-1, with unresolved D. CDR1 is SGHKS, CDR2 YYEKEE, per germline (reference sequence). CDR3 length equals 15 residues. The CDR3 reads CASSLDITRNAEAFF. The CDR3 region has the DNA TGTGCCAGCAGCTTGGATATAACCCGGAACGCTGAAGCTTTCTTT.

This clonotype was found a few times. The V gene is TRBV20-1, the J gene TRBJ1-1; maybe TRBD1 (6 bases). V lost 2 bases and J 0 bases, leaving 13 bases between the germline ends. Germline V gene lookup returns CDR1 DFQATT and CDR2 SNEGSKA (reference sequence). The CDR3 is made up of 15 amino acids. CDR3 DNA sequence: TGCAGTGCTAGATACCTAACAGGGATGAACACTGAAGCTTTCTTT. Its protein is CSARYLTGMNTEAFF.

V and J are TRBV20-1 and TRBJ1-2; a possible D gene is TRBD1 (6 bases). Trimming cost V 2 bases and J 4 bases, with 20 bases left between them. The CDR3 is 16 amino acids. Germline loops: CDR1 DFQATT, CDR2 SNEGSKA (reference sequence). In DNA form, the CDR3 reads TGCAGTGCTAGACCCGTCAAATCGGACAGCCTCTATGGCTACACCTTC. Protein product: CSARPVKSDSLYGYTF.